The 24 T cell receptor beta chains reported below all come from one sample, sequenced in a study of cytomegalovirus exposure and HLA in healthy donors. In the PCR, 60 Vbeta and 13 Jbeta primers were used. Here immunoSEQ multiplex PCR was the method, and the copy in TCRdb shows in-frame clones only, minus some. The data contain about 130,000 clones, around 73% of them singletons. Sequencing input: PBMCs. These receptors originate from a man between 60 and 70 years old in good health and CMV-seropositive.

This sequence joins TRBV6-5 and TRBJ1-6, with a possible D match to TRBD1 (5 bases). Per germline, CDR1 MNHEY and CDR2 SVGAGI. The CDR3 loop spans 15 amino acids. Trimming pared 7 bases from V and 6 bases from J, leaving 16 bases between. The CDR3 nucleotides are TGTGCCAGCACCCCGGGGAGGGGAGGTAATTCACCCCTCCACTTT. Translation gives CASTPGRGGNSPLHF.

This clone turned up a few times. The V call is TRBV30, the J call TRBJ1-3, with D unclear. Germline-derived CDR1 and CDR2 are GTSNPN and SVGIG (reference sequence). V was cut by 1 base and J by 0 bases, with 7 bases left in between. The CDR3 has 14 residues. The CDR3 spells CAWSGGSSGNTIYF. Here the CDR3 DNA reads TGTGCCTGGAGTGGAGGGAGCTCTGGAAACACCATATATTTT.

To note about this clone: Different DNA sequences within this sample yield the same CDR3. J is TRBJ1-5 and V is TRBV10-2, with TRBD1 as a possible D gene (5 bases). The CDR3 is made up of 15 amino acids. The V end lost 6 bases, the J end lost 0 bases, and 12 bases lay between the germline ends. Germline V gene data show CDR1 as WSHSY and CDR2 as SAAADI. The CDR3 region has the DNA TGCGCCAGCAGGGTGGGGGGGGTTAGCAATCAGCCCCAGCATTTT. Its translation is CASRVGGVSNQPQHF.

This clone has only a few counts. The chain recombines TRBV10-3 with TRBJ1-6, with 8 bases that match TRBD1. The length of the CDR3 is 19 residues. V shed 6 bases and J 4 bases; nucleotides not matched to a gene: 17. Germline values: CDR1 ENHRY, CDR2 SYGVKD. The chain's CDR3 is CAISPDRGGGQGYNSPLHF. The CDR3 DNA sequence: TGTGCCATCAGCCCCGACAGGGGTGGAGGTCAAGGGTATAATTCACCCCTCCACTTT.

The chain joins TRBV6-5 to TRBJ2-3, with 9 nucleotides matching TRBD2. The germline gives CDR1 MNHEY, CDR2 SVGAGI. This CDR3 is 16 amino acids long. J lost 2 bases, V lost 0 bases, and 3 bases had no gene match. The CDR3 region has the DNA TGTGCCAGCAGTTACTCTCTAGCGGGGCACACAGATACGCAGTATTTT. Translating it yields CASSYSLAGHTDTQYF.

The rearrangement joins TRBV28 to TRBJ1-5; a weak D match, TRBD1 (6 bases). Trimming pared 2 bases from V and 5 bases from J, leaving 7 bases between. Germline CDR1 and CDR2: MDHEN and SYDVKM. The CDR3 runs to 13 residues. CDR3 in amino acids: CASSLNRDQPQHF. DNA for the CDR3: TGTGCCAGCAGTTTAAACAGGGATCAGCCCCAGCATTTT. Full variable domain (missing parts from reference TRBV28 and TRBJ1-5): DVKVTQSSRYLVKRTGEKVFLECVQDMDHENMFWYRQDPGLGLRLIYFSYDVKMKEKGDIPEGYSVSREKKERFSLILESASTNQTSMYLCASSLNRDQPQHFGDGTRLSIL.

The chain uses TRBV27 and TRBJ1-4, with TRBD1 identical over 7 bases. V shed 5 bases, J shed 4 bases, and the junction held 7 bases outside the gene matches. Germline lookup yields CDR1 MNHEY and CDR2 SMNVEV (reference sequence). The CDR3 has 15 residues. Here the CDR3 reads CASSRRGTVNEKLFF. The CDR3 DNA follows: TGTGCCAGCAGTCGGAGAGGGACAGTTAATGAAAAACTGTTTTTT.

The rearrangement joins TRBV5-1 to TRBJ2-2; 7 bases match TRBD2. CDR1 and CDR2 (germline): SGHRS, YFSETQ. V trimming: 5 bases; J trimming: 5 bases; junction bases outside the gene matches: 3. The CDR3 is 13 amino acids. The CDR3 here is CASRWGGTGELFF. For the CDR3, the DNA is TGCGCCAGCAGATGGGGGGGGACCGGGGAGCTGTTTTTT.

This clone appeared a few times. This chain connects TRBV5-6 to TRBJ1-4; possible D gene TRBD1, 5 bases. V lost 1 base and J lost 1, with 11 bases in between. The CDR3 is made up of 16 amino acids. Germline loops: CDR1 SGHDT, CDR2 YYEEEE. The CDR3 DNA reads as TGTGCCAGCAGCTTGTGGGGGGAAGGAACTAATGAAAAACTGTTTTTT. It translates to CASSLWGEGTNEKLFF. Looking up the rest from reference TRBV5-6 and TRBJ1-4 gives the full variable domain: DAGVTQSPTHLIKTRGQQVTLRCSPKSGHDTVSWYQQALGQGPQFIFQYYEEEERQRGNFPDRFSGHQFPNYSSELNVNALLLGDSALYLCASSLWGEGTNEKLFFGSGTQLSVL.

The chain has TRBV7-9 and TRBJ2-2; TRBD1 is a possible D gene (6 bases). The CDR3 spans 15 residues. CDR1 and CDR2 from the germline V gene are SEHNR and FQNEAQ (reference sequence). Trimming left V 5 bases short and J 4 bases short, with 14 bases between. CDR3 DNA: TGTGCCAGCAGCAATAAAGGGGGTAGCACCGGGGAGCTGTTTTTT. It yields the protein CASSNKGGSTGELFF.

The genes are TRBV7-9 and TRBJ2-7, with D unclear. CDR3 size: 11 residues. The V end was cut by 4 bases, the J end by 7 bases, with 8 bases between. Germline CDR1 SEHNR, CDR2 FQNEAQ (reference sequence). This chain's CDR3 is CASSSAAEQYF. The CDR3 region has the DNA TGTGCCAGCAGCTCTGCCGCGGAGCAGTACTTC.

The chain recombines TRBV7-8 with TRBJ2-5; possibly TRBD2 for D (5 bases). The CDR3 runs 14 residues. Trimming removed 5 bases at V and 1 base at J, with 11 bases between. From germline, CDR1 is SGHVS and CDR2 FQNEAQ. The CDR3 nucleotides are TGTGCCAGCAGCCCGGACTCAGCCCAAGAGACCCAGTACTTC. Protein product: CASSPDSAQETQYF.

V and J are TRBV5-1 and TRBJ2-7, with 7 bases that match TRBD1. The CDR3 covers 16 residues. Germline V gene lookup returns CDR1 SGHRS and CDR2 YFSETQ. J was trimmed by 3 bases and V by 3 bases; bases with no gene match: 12. CDR3 DNA sequence: TGCGCCAGCAGCTACGACCCCGGACAGGCCGACTACGAGCAGTACTTC. This sequence encodes CASSYDPGQADYEQYF.

This chain connects TRBV7-8 to TRBJ2-3, with 8 bases aligning to TRBD2. The CDR3 covers 16 residues. Germline assignment: CDR1 SGHVS and CDR2 FQNEAQ. The V and J ends lost 0 bases and 4 bases, in that order; junction bases with no gene match: 6. This chain's CDR3 is CASSLARAGGSDTQYF. The CDR3 DNA reads TGTGCCAGCAGCTTAGCGAGGGCGGGGGGATCAGATACGCAGTATTTT.

This chain uses TRBV11-2 with TRBJ1-2; possibly TRBD1 for D (5 bases). This CDR3 comprises 14 residues. Germline assignment: CDR1 SGHAT and CDR2 FQNNGV. Trimming took off 2 bases at V and 8 bases at J, with 15 bases between the two ends. This chain's CDR3 is CASSLSRRGRGYTF. The CDR3 DNA reads as TGTGCCAGCAGCTTAAGTAGGAGGGGAAGGGGCTACACCTTC.

The table lists this clone with a few counts. The chain joins TRBV10-3 to TRBJ1-5, with a weak D call TRBD1 (5 bases). Germline CDR1 reads ENHRY; CDR2 reads SYGVKD. The CDR3 sequence is 14 residues long. Trimming removed 6 bases at V and 2 bases at J, with 11 bases between. The CDR3 sequence: CAIRGQGGNQPQHF. The CDR3 DNA sequence: TGTGCCATCAGGGGGCAGGGTGGCAATCAGCCCCAGCATTTT.

V gene TRBV27 combines with J gene TRBJ1-5; TRBD1 might be the D (5 bases). This CDR3 comprises 13 residues. Germline CDR1 reads MNHEY; CDR2 reads SMNVEV (reference sequence). V was shortened by 6 bases and J by 5 bases, with 11 bases between the two germline ends. CDR3: CASSYRMYQPQHF. In DNA, the CDR3 is TGTGCCAGCAGCTACAGGATGTATCAGCCCCAGCATTTT.

DNA of the CDR3: TGTGCCAGTAATCTTAGGAGGGGGGGACGCAATGAGCAGTTCTTC. This gives the protein CASNLRRGGRNEQFF. V gene TRBV19 combines with J gene TRBJ2-1, with TRBD2 as a possible D gene (7 bases). The germline V gene encodes CDR1 LNHDA and CDR2 SQIVND (reference sequence). V lost 7 bases and J 6 bases, leaving 19 bases between the germline ends. The CDR3 sequence is 15 residues long.

J is TRBJ1-3 and V is TRBV6-1; TRBD1 aligns across 7 bases. This CDR3 region has 14 residues. Germline loops: CDR1 MNHNS, CDR2 SASEGT. With V trimmed by 7 bases and J by 2 bases, 5 bases remained unmatched. Here the CDR3 reads CASILDRAGNTIYF. Written as DNA, the CDR3 is TGTGCCAGCATCCTTGACAGGGCTGGAAACACCATATATTTT.

This clone was recorded once. The V call is TRBV18, the J call TRBJ2-3, with a possible D match to TRBD1 (5 bases). CDR3 length equals 18 residues. Trimming removed 3 bases at V and 6 bases at J, with 25 bases between. The V gene's germline CDR1 is KGHSH and CDR2 LQKENI. Here the CDR3 DNA reads TGTGCCAGCTCACCGGTCCAGGCCCACCGAGACAGAACGGATACGCAGTATTTT. Its protein is CASSPVQAHRDRTDTQYF.

This chain uses TRBV6-5 with TRBJ1-2, with D perhaps matching TRBD1 (5 bases). This CDR3 is built from 15 residues. The germline CDR1 and CDR2 sequences are MNHEY and SVGAGI. The V end lost 1 base, the J end lost 4 bases, and 13 bases lay between the germline ends. DNA of the CDR3: TGTGCCAGCAGTTACTATAGGGGCGGCCTCTATGGCTACACCTTC. Its protein product is CASSYYRGGLYGYTF.

This clone was picked up a small number of times. CDR3 nucleotides: TGTGCCAGCAGCCCGGACAGATTTAATGAAAAACTGTTTTTT. Protein sequence: CASSPDRFNEKLFF. This chain uses TRBV2 with TRBJ1-4; possible D gene TRBD1, 6 bases. From germline, CDR1 is SNHLY and CDR2 FYNNEI. The V gene lost 6 bases and the J gene lost 4 bases, with 12 bases spanning the gap. The CDR3 has 14 residues.

This clone has only a few counts. This chain uses TRBV19 with TRBJ2-3; 7 positions agree with TRBD2. Germline-derived CDR1 and CDR2 are LNHDA and SQIVND (reference sequence). The CDR3 contains 16 residues. V lost 6 bases, J lost 2 bases, and 11 bases stayed unmatched. CDR3 DNA sequence: TGTGCCAGTAGCCCGAAGAGGCTAGCGGACACAGATACGCAGTATTTT. Encoded protein: CASSPKRLADTDTQYF.

This clone has more than one count but fewer than ten. The rearrangement links TRBV9 to TRBJ2-7, with TRBD2 as a possible D gene (6 bases). The CDR3 sequence is 14 residues long. Per germline, CDR1 SGDLS and CDR2 YYNGEE. Trimming took off 4 bases at V and 3 bases at J, with 14 bases between the two ends. The DNA for the CDR3 is TGTGCCAGCAGCCTCCAGCCGACTAGCTACGAGCAGTACTTC. It is translated as CASSLQPTSYEQYF.